This T cell receptor beta chain was sequenced during a study of cytomegalovirus exposure and HLA in healthy donors. Primers for the PCR totalled 60 Vbeta and 13 Jbeta. Only in-frame clones appear in the TCRdb table, and some are missing; sequencing was by immunoSEQ multiplex PCR. The sample yields about 140,000 clones, around 76% seen once. The germline V gene encodes CDR1 SGHDN and CDR2 FVKESK. Between the trimmed V and J ends, which lost 1 base and 14 bases, there was a span of 18 bases. This CDR3 contains 15 residues. Broader study findings: The authors assumed roughly uniform sequencing depth across donors for presence/absence analyses. Investigators reported more than 150 TCR beta chains as tied to cytomegalovirus. Confirmation was obtained in vitro that a few CMV-associated chains are specific for CMV antigens.

Concerning this clone itself: Its specificity is not known.

This TCR derives from a man younger than 35 in good health and CMV-seronegative. The sequencing input was PBMCs. J is TRBJ1-6 and V is TRBV14; no clear D gene. CDR3 sequence: CASSQGSSSLETLHF. CDR3 nucleotide sequence: TGTGCCAGCAGCCAAGGAAGCTCGAGTCTAGAGACCCTCCACTTT.